This T cell receptor beta chain came from a study of T cells in Graves' hyperthyroidism and ophthalmopathy. In the study overall: At initial diagnosis, before any treatment had begun, peripheral blood was obtained.

This clonotype was counted many times. From RNA transcripts, TCR beta CDR3 regions were amplified. The TCR CDR3 was amplified in a first-round RT-PCR using the HTBI primer set. TCRdb independently ran MiXCR on the multiplex PCR reads; one entry per CDR3 protein. The sample carries about 350,000 distinct CDR3 sequences, approximately 20% recorded once. The CDR3 has 14 residues. V dropped 5 bases and J dropped 2 bases, with 12 bases sitting between them. Germline values: CDR1 SNHLY, CDR2 FYNNEI. Exclusion criteria comprised uncontrolled infection, other autoimmune disease, pregnancy or lactation. The chain carries TRBV2 and TRBJ2-5; D uncertain. This sequence originates from a woman younger than 30 with Graves' hyperthyroidism. Specimen: blood. CDR3 DNA sequence: TGTGCCAGCAGTCGGGCAGGCAGACAAGAGACCCAGTACTTC. Its protein is CASSRAGRQETQYF.